These T cell receptor beta chains were read from a single sample in a study of cytomegalovirus exposure and HLA in healthy donors. Repertoires were generated with immunoSEQ multiplex PCR, while TCRdb's copy carries only in-frame clones and drops some. The profile shows approximately 100,000 clones, roughly 82% of them singletons. Sequenced sample: PBMCs. These receptors came from a man aged 50 to 59 in good health and CMV-seronegative. The CDR3 runs from the conserved cysteine through the conserved F or W.

V	J	CDR3
TRBV4-1	TRBJ1-1	CASSQPDRDLGEAFF
TRBV6-1	TRBJ2-1	CASSLTGKTYNEQFF
TRBV5-8	TRBJ2-7	CASSFRGGGSQYF
TRBV7-6	TRBJ2-1	CASSWSGGAYNEQFF
TRBV4-3	TRBJ1-4	CASSQGRLLDEKLFF
TRBV29-1	TRBJ2-3	CSVDGTGASGSVTDTQYF
TRBV29-1	TRBJ1-1	CSVVDSQIAFF
TRBV7-6	TRBJ1-5	CASSPSTVSNQPQHF
TRBV4-1	TRBJ1-5	CASSAGQGASNQPQHF
TRBV2	TRBJ2-7	CASDRGTSLDF
TRBV7-9	TRBJ1-1	CASSRITGEKTEAFF
TRBV11-2	TRBJ2-3	CASSLEGQETDTQYF
TRBV2	TRBJ2-5	CASSLLQELQYF
TRBV6-6	TRBJ1-3	CASSQRTGGNTIYF
TRBV7-3	TRBJ1-6	CASSKGHPDSPLHF
TRBV9	TRBJ2-3	CASSVAQGLNTQYF
TRBV7-9	TRBJ2-1	CASSFQQGPEEQFF
TRBV6-1	TRBJ1-2	CAIRTSDRIYGYTF
TRBV7-9	TRBJ1-1	CASSLRQGAEAFF